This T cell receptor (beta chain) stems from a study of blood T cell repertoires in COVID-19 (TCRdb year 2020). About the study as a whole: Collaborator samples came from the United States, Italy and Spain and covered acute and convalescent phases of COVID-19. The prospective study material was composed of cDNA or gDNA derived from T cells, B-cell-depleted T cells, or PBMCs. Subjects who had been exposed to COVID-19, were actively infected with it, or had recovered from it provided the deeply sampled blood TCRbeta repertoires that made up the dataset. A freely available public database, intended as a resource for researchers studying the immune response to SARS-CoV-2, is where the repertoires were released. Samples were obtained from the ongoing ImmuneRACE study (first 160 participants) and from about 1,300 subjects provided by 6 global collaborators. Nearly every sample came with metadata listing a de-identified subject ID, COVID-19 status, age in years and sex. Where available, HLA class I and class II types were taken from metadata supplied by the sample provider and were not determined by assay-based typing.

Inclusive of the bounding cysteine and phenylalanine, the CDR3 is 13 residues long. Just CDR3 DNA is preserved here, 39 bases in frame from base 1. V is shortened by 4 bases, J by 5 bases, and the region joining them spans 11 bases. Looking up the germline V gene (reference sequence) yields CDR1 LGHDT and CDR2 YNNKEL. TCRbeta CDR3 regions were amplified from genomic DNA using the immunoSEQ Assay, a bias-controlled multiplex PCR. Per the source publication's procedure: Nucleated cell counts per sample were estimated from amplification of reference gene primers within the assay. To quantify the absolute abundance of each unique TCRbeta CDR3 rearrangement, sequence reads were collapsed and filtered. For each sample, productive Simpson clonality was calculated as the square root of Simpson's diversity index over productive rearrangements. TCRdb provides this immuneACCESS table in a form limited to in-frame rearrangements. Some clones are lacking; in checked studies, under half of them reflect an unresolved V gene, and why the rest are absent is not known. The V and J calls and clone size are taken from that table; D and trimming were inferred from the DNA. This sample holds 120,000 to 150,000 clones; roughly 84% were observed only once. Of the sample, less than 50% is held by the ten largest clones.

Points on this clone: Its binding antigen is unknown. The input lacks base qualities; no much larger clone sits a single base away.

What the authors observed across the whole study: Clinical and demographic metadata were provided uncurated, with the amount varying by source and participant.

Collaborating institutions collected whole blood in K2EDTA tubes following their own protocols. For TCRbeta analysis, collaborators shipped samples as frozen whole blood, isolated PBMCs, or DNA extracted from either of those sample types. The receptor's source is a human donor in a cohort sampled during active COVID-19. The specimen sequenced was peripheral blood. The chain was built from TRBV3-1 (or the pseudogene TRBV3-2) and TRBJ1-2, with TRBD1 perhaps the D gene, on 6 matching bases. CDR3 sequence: CASSLGQKYGYTF. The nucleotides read TGTGCCAGCAGCCTTGGACAGAAATATGGCTACACCTTC.